This T cell receptor (beta chain) was profiled in a study of Graves' ophthalmopathy and Graves' hyperthyroidism. This clonotype is a singleton in its sample. Its antigen is unknown. Trimming cost V 6 bases and J 2 bases, with 7 bases left between them. Germline V gene lookup returns CDR1 SGDLS and CDR2 YYNGEE. The CDR3 has 12 residues. For repertoire sequencing, the TCR beta CDR3 regions were amplified from RNA transcripts. Second-round multiplex PCR came after first-round RT-PCR with HTBI primers. TCRdb reprocessed the multiplex PCR reads via MiXCR and lists one record per CDR3 protein. The sample has 40,000 to 50,000 distinct CDR3 sequences; around 50% are singletons. Study results and caveats: The 13-signature model separated ophthalmopathy from stable hyperthyroidism at just under 90% sensitivity and around 80% specificity.

The chain employs TRBV9 and TRBJ2-3; no clear D. Sequencing was performed on peripheral blood. The clonotype was recovered from an adult man with Graves' ophthalmopathy. In DNA form, the CDR3 reads TGTGCCAGCAAAGGCTTCACAGATACGCAGTATTTT. Amino acid sequence: CASKGFTDTQYF.